The clone carrying this T cell receptor beta chain was observed a few times. The CDR3 extends over 12 amino acids. Germline V gene lookup returns CDR1 LNHDA and CDR2 SQIVND (reference sequence). V shed 3 bases and J shed 10 bases, with 9 bases lying between them. The data stem from a study of cytomegalovirus exposure and HLA in healthy donors. In the PCR, 60 Vbeta and 13 Jbeta primers were used. The repertoire was sequenced with immunoSEQ multiplex PCR; TCRdb's copy has only in-frame clones and lacks some. Of about 130,000 clones in the sample, around 80% are singletons; the top ten hold 0.95% to 1.5%.

The sequence was obtained from a female donor in good health and CMV-seronegative. The chain combines TRBV19 with TRBJ1-4; D remains unclear. The sequenced material came from PBMCs. CDR3 sequence: CASSMREGKLFF. The DNA for the CDR3 is TGTGCCAGTAGTATGCGGGAAGGAAAACTGTTTTTT. The whole variable domain, remainder taken from reference TRBV19 and TRBJ1-4, is DGGITQSPKYLFRKEGQNVTLSCEQNLNHDAMYWYRQDPGQGLRLIYYSQIVNDFQKGDIAEGYSVSREKKESFPLTVTSAQKNPTAFYLCASSMREGKLFFGSGTQLSVL.